One and the same sample provided the 26 T cell receptor beta chains below, sequenced in a study of T cell responses to AZD1222 COVID-19 vaccine. The method was immunoSEQ multiplex PCR; TCRdb's version includes in-frame clones alone and lacks a portion of them. This sample yields some 180,000 clones, of which over 85% are seen a single time; roughly 4% belongs to the top ten. The source was peripheral blood, collected 28 days after the second dose of the MenACWY control vaccine. These TCRs come from an adult who received the MenACWY meningococcal vaccine as a control.

The rearrangement links TRBV5-1 to TRBJ1-1; TRBD1 matches at 7 bases. V was clipped by 4 bases and J by 0 bases; unmatched bases: 9. Per germline, CDR1 SGHRS and CDR2 YFSETQ. CDR3 length equals 16 residues. In DNA, the CDR3 is TGCGCCAGCAGCCCGGGAGGGGGACAGTTGAACACTGAAGCTTTCTTT. This sequence encodes CASSPGGGQLNTEAFF.

This rearrangement joins TRBV10-3 to TRBJ1-4; D remains unclear. V was pared by 0 bases and J by 0 bases, with 5 bases between. In germline, CDR1 is ENHRY, CDR2 SYGVKD. The CDR3 runs 15 residues. The CDR3 DNA sequence: TGTGCCATCAGTGAGTCCCCCACAACTAATGAAAAACTGTTTTTT. Translation: CAISESPTTNEKLFF.

J is TRBJ1-5 and V is TRBV6-2 or TRBV6-3; tentatively, D is TRBD1 (5 bases). CDR1 MNHEY and CDR2 SVGEGT come from the germline V gene. V was pared by 4 bases and J by 5 bases, with 12 bases between. The length of the CDR3 is 14 residues. The CDR3 protein is CASSLGLGDQPQHF. The CDR3 DNA is TGTGCCAGCAGTTTGGGGCTGGGGGATCAGCCCCAGCATTTT.

This rearrangement joins TRBV11-2 to TRBJ2-1, with 11 bases fitting TRBD1. The CDR3 sequence is 14 residues long. The V gene end was trimmed by 3 bases and the J gene end by 6 bases; junction bases not matched to a gene: 1. Looked up from germline, CDR1 is SGHAT and CDR2 is FQNNGV. The CDR3 nucleotides are TGTGCCAGCAGCTTGGGGACAGGGGGCAATGAGCAGTTCTTC. This encodes CASSLGTGGNEQFF. The full variable domain, its missing parts supplied by reference TRBV11-2 and TRBJ2-1, is EAGVAQSPRYKIIEKRQSVAFWCNPISGHATLYWYQQILGQGPKLLIQFQNNGVVDDSQLPKDRFSAERLKGVDSTLKIQPAKLEDSAVYLCASSLGTGGNEQFFGPGTRLTVL.

The chain recombines TRBV7-3 with TRBJ2-7; 11 positions agree with TRBD2. Germline-derived CDR1 and CDR2 are SGHTA and FQGTGA. This CDR3 spans 15 amino acids. Losses at the gene ends were 6 bases for V and 5 bases for J; bases not matched to a gene: 9. The CDR3 DNA reads as TGTGCCAGCAGGGCTACCGGGACTAGCGGCCACGAGCAGTACTTC. Translation: CASRATGTSGHEQYF.

Here the CDR3 reads CASSQGEFGTEAFF. CDR3 DNA sequence: TGTGCCAGCAGCCAAGGGGAGTTTGGGACTGAAGCTTTCTTT. The chain links TRBV4-2 to TRBJ1-1; D call uncertain. Germline-derived CDR1 and CDR2 are LGHNA and YNFKEQ. The CDR3 sequence is 14 residues long. The V end lost 1 base, the J end lost 5 bases, and 11 bases lay between the germline ends.

This chain joins TRBV7-6 and TRBJ1-5; D unclear. The V end was cut by 5 bases, the J end by 1 base, with 12 bases between. This CDR3 has 15 amino acids. Germline-derived CDR1 and CDR2 are SGHVS and FNYEAQ. For the CDR3, the DNA is TGTGCCAGCAGCATCTTGGCGGGCAGCAATCAGCCCCAGCATTTT. This sequence encodes CASSILAGSNQPQHF.

The chain couples TRBV19 to TRBJ1-5, with D possibly being TRBD1 (5 bases). This CDR3 comprises 17 residues. Germline V gene lookup returns CDR1 LNHDA and CDR2 SQIVND (reference sequence). Trimming pared 1 base from V and 0 bases from J, leaving 13 bases between. The CDR3 DNA reads as TGTGCCAGTAGTATAGTGGGGCAGGTCTATAGCAATCAGCCCCAGCATTTT. This translates into CASSIVGQVYSNQPQHF. The full variable domain, with the rest looked up from reference TRBV19 and TRBJ1-5, is DGGITQSPKYLFRKEGQNVTLSCEQNLNHDAMYWYRQDPGQGLRLIYYSQIVNDFQKGDIAEGYSVSREKKESFPLTVTSAQKNPTAFYLCASSIVGQVYSNQPQHFGDGTRLSIL.

The V and J genes are TRBV2 and TRBJ1-2, with TRBD1 as a possible D gene (5 bases). CDR3 length: 12 residues. The ends were cut back, 6 bases at V and 4 bases at J, with 9 bases in the middle. CDR1 SNHLY and CDR2 FYNNEI come from the germline V gene. DNA of the CDR3: TGTGCCAGCAGGGGGGGGTCCTATGGCTACACCTTC. Translation: CASRGGSYGYTF. Combining the CDR3 with reference TRBV2 and TRBJ1-2 gives the whole variable domain EPEVTQTPSHQVTQMGQEVILRCVPISNHLYFYWYRQILGQKVEFLVSFYNNEISEKSEIFDDQFSVERPDGSNFTLKIRSTKLEDSAMYFCASRGGSYGYTFGSGTRLTVV.

V and J are TRBV20-1 and TRBJ2-3; 9 positions agree with TRBD2. Germline V CDR1 and CDR2: DFQATT, SNEGSKA (reference sequence). The CDR3 loop spans 19 amino acids. Germline trimming cut 3 bases from V and 1 base from J; bases unmatched to any gene: 17. This CDR3 reads CSASSPWGSGRGGTDTQYF. Here the CDR3 DNA reads TGCAGTGCTAGTTCGCCTTGGGGTAGCGGGAGAGGGGGCACAGATACGCAGTATTTT.

The chain recombines TRBV5-1 with TRBJ1-4, with D possibly matching TRBD1 (5 bases). CDR3 length: 17 residues. Trimming removed 5 bases at V and 3 bases at J, with 20 bases between. Germline lookup yields CDR1 SGHRS and CDR2 YFSETQ. Here the CDR3 reads CASSLGGGMVPNEKLFF. As DNA, the CDR3 is TGCGCCAGCAGTCTCGGTGGGGGGATGGTGCCTAATGAAAAACTGTTTTTT.

The rearrangement uses TRBV7-9 and TRBJ1-4; D might be TRBD1 (6 bases). CDR3 length equals 15 residues. Deletions cut 1 base from V and 3 bases from J, with 9 bases between. Germline V gene sequence: CDR1 SEHNR, CDR2 FQNEAQ (reference sequence). CDR3 in DNA: TGTGCCAGCAGCTTAGACAGGGCAGCTAATGAAAAACTGTTTTTT. Protein sequence: CASSLDRAANEKLFF.

The chain links TRBV7-9 to TRBJ1-4; D remains ambiguous. The germline V gene encodes CDR1 SEHNR and CDR2 FQNEAQ (reference sequence). This CDR3 has 14 residues. V lost 5 bases and J 0 bases, leaving 7 bases between the germline ends. The DNA for the CDR3 is TGTGCCAGCAGCCCCGAGGCAACTAATGAAAAACTGTTTTTT. Protein sequence: CASSPEATNEKLFF.

The V and J genes are TRBV9 and TRBJ2-1; 10 bases are shared with TRBD2. The germline V gene has CDR1 SGDLS and CDR2 YYNGEE. The ends lost 3 bases at V and 4 bases at J; junction bases unmatched: 7. This CDR3 spans 16 amino acids. The CDR3 nucleotides read TGTGCCAGCAGCGCCCCCGGGACTAGCGCATACAATGAGCAGTTCTTC. Encoded protein: CASSAPGTSAYNEQFF.

On this clone: This sample includes further DNA sequences coding for the same CDR3. The genes are TRBV3-1 (or the pseudogene TRBV3-2) and TRBJ2-2; 9 bases are shared with TRBD2. The CDR3 consists of 15 residues. Germline-derived CDR1 and CDR2 are LGHDT and YNNKEL (reference sequence). With 4 bases clipped from V and 2 bases from J, the junction kept 2 bases outside the gene matches. The CDR3 nucleotides are TGTGCCAGCAGCCTGGGACTAGCAAACACCGGGGAGCTGTTTTTT. It encodes CASSLGLANTGELFF.

This sequence joins TRBV5-5 and TRBJ2-2; 7 bases align to TRBD2. Germline-derived CDR1 and CDR2 are SGHKS and YYEKEE (reference sequence). The CDR3 contains 16 residues. V lost 0 bases, J lost 8 bases, and 10 bases stayed unmatched. The CDR3 DNA reads TGTGCCAGCAGCTTGGTACCGCTAGCGGCTGGGGGGGAGCTGTTTTTT. It yields the protein CASSLVPLAAGGELFF.

This chain uses TRBV27 with TRBJ1-1; 8 bases agree with TRBD1. With V trimmed by 5 bases and J by 4 bases, 12 bases remained unmatched. The CDR3 has 16 residues. Germline V gene data show CDR1 as MNHEY and CDR2 as SMNVEV (reference sequence). CDR3 amino acids: CASSAFTGGRGTEAFF. CDR3 nucleotide sequence: TGTGCCAGCAGTGCGTTTACAGGGGGAAGAGGCACTGAAGCTTTCTTT.

This chain connects TRBV12-3 or TRBV12-4 to TRBJ1-2; possible D gene TRBD1, 5 bases. The germline V and J ends were trimmed by 6 bases and 3 bases, with 11 bases remaining between them. This CDR3 has 13 residues. CDR3 in amino acids: CASSPGRHYGYTF. The CDR3 region has the DNA TGTGCCAGCAGCCCGGGACGCCACTATGGCTACACCTTC.

The gene calls are TRBV5-1 and TRBJ1-2, with unresolved D. V was pared by 3 bases and J by 5 bases, with 11 bases between. This CDR3 spans 13 amino acids. The germline V gene has CDR1 SGHRS and CDR2 YFSETQ. CDR3 DNA: TGCGCCAGCAGCTCGGACTCCCTGTATGGCTACACCTTC. It specifies CASSSDSLYGYTF.

The chain recombines TRBV11-2 with TRBJ1-1; 8 positions agree with TRBD1. With V trimmed by 4 bases and J by 5 bases, 15 bases remained unmatched. Germline assignment: CDR1 SGHAT and CDR2 FQNNGV. The CDR3 is made up of 17 amino acids. This chain's CDR3 is CASSSNMRTGSSTEAFF. CDR3 DNA: TGTGCCAGCAGCTCCAATATGAGGACAGGGAGCTCTACTGAAGCTTTCTTT. Drawing the rest from reference TRBV11-2 and TRBJ1-1, the complete variable domain is EAGVAQSPRYKIIEKRQSVAFWCNPISGHATLYWYQQILGQGPKLLIQFQNNGVVDDSQLPKDRFSAERLKGVDSTLKIQPAKLEDSAVYLCASSSNMRTGSSTEAFFGQGTRLTVV.

The rearrangement joins TRBV7-3 to TRBJ1-1, with a possible D match to TRBD1 (5 bases). Trimming took off 2 bases at V and 1 base at J, with 5 bases between the two ends. This CDR3 region has 13 residues. Germline CDR1 is SGHTA and CDR2 is FQGTGA. In nucleotides, the CDR3 is TGTGCCAGCAGCTTAGGGGCGAACACTGAAGCTTTCTTT. Its protein is CASSLGANTEAFF.

The rearrangement joins TRBV7-8 to TRBJ1-1; the D gene is possibly TRBD1 (5 bases). Germline CDR1 and CDR2: SGHVS and FQNEAQ. Trimming shortened V by 1 base and J by 4 bases, and 13 bases separated the two germline ends. This CDR3 is built from 15 residues. CDR3 in DNA: TGTGCCAGCAGCTTAGGAGCAATCGGGGGCACTGAAGCTTTCTTT. This encodes CASSLGAIGGTEAFF.

The V and J genes are TRBV9 and TRBJ2-2; D gene unclear. The CDR3 is 12 residues long. V lost 4 bases, J lost 6 bases, and 7 bases lay in between. CDR1 and CDR2 from the germline V gene are SGDLS and YYNGEE. Here the CDR3 reads CASSRDAGELFF. The CDR3 bases are TGTGCCAGCAGCCGCGATGCCGGGGAGCTGTTTTTT. The full variable domain, its missing parts supplied by reference TRBV9 and TRBJ2-2, is DSGVTQTPKHLITATGQRVTLRCSPRSGDLSVYWYQQSLDQGLQFLIQYYNGEERAKGNILERFSAQQFPDLHSELNLSSLELGDSALYFCASSRDAGELFFGEGSRLTVL.

This chain joins TRBV30 and TRBJ2-4; no reliable D call. Germline loops: CDR1 GTSNPN, CDR2 SVGIG (reference sequence). Between the trimmed V and J ends, which lost 0 bases and 1 base, there was a span of 7 bases. The CDR3 extends over 14 amino acids. DNA for the CDR3: TGTGCCTGGAGTGTCGGTGGGGCCAAAAACATTCAGTACTTC. It translates to CAWSVGGAKNIQYF. The full variable domain, rest sourced from reference TRBV30 and TRBJ2-4, is SQTIHQWPATLVQPVGSPLSLECTVEGTSNPNLYWYRQAAGRGLQLLFYSVGIGQISSEVPQNLSASRPQDRQFILSSKKLLLSDSGFYLCAWSVGGAKNIQYFGAGTRLSVL.

As to this clone: Additional DNA sequences in this sample encode the identical CDR3. The chain uses TRBV6-4 and TRBJ2-2; D might be TRBD2 (7 bases). The CDR3 has 14 amino acids. Germline-derived CDR1 and CDR2 are MRHNA and SNTAGT. V lost 4 bases and J lost 4, with 10 bases in between. The CDR3, as DNA: TGTGCCAGCAGTGTCGGGGGGCCCACCGGGGAGCTGTTTTTT. Amino acids: CASSVGGPTGELFF.

The chain uses TRBV7-8 and TRBJ2-7; D remains unclear. Germline-derived CDR1 and CDR2 are SGHVS and FQNEAQ. V lost 3 bases and J 2 bases, leaving 11 bases between the germline ends. The CDR3 contains 14 residues. The CDR3 DNA reads as TGTGCCAGCAGCTTTTTACAGAATACCTACGAGCAGTACTTC. It yields the protein CASSFLQNTYEQYF.